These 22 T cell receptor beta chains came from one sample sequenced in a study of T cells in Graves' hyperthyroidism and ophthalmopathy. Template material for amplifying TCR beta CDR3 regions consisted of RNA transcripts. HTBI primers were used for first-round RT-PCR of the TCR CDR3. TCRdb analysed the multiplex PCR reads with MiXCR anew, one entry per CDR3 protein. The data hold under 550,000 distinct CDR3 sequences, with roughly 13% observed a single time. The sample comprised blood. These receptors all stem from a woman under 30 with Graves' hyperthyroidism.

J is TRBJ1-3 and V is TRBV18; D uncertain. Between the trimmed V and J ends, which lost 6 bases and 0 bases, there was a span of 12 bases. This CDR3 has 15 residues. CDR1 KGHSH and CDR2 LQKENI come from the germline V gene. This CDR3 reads CASSPRLISGNTIYF. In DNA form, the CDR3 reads TGTGCCAGCTCTCCTAGACTCATCTCTGGAAACACCATATATTTT.

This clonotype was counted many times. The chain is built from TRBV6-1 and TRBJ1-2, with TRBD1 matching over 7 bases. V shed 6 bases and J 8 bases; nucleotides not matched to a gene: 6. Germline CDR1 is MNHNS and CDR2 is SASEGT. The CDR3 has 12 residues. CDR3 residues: CASSPTGWGYTF. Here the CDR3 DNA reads TGTGCCAGCAGCCCGACAGGGTGGGGCTACACCTTC.

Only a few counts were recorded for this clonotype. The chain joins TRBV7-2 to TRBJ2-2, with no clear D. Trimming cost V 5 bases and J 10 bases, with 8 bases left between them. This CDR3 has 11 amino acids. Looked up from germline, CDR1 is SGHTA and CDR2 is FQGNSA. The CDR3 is CASSRLLELFF. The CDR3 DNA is TGTGCCAGCAGCAGACTCCTGGAGCTGTTTTTT.

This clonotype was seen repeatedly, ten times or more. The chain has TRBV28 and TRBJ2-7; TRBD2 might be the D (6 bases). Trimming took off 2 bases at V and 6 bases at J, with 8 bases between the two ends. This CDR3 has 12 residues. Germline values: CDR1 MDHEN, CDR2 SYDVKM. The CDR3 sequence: CASSLQGGEQYF. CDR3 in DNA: TGTGCCAGCAGTTTACAGGGAGGCGAGCAGTACTTC.

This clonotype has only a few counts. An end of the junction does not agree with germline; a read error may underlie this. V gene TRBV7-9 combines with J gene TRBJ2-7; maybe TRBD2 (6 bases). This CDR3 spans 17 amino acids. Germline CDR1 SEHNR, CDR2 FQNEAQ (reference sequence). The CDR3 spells CTSSPSGPSPAEYEQYF. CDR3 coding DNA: TGTACCAGCAGCCCAAGCGGGCCTTCCCCGGCTGAGTACGAGCAGTACTTC.

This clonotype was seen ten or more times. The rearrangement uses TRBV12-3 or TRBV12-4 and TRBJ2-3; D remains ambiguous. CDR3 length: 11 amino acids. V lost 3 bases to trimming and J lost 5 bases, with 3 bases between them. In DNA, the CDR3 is TGTGCCAGCAGTTTGGTAGATACGCAGTATTTT. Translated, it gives CASSLVDTQYF.

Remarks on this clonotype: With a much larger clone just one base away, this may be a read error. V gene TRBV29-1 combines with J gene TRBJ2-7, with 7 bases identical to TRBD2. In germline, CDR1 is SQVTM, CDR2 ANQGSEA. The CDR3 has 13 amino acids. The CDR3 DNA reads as TGCGGCGTTGGGGGGGAACAGCACGACGAGCAGTACTTC. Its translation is CGVGGEQHDEQYF.

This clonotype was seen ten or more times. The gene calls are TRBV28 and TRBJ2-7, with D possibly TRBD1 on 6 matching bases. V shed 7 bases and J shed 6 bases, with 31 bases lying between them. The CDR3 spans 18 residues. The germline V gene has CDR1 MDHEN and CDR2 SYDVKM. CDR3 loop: CASTLPPRFGGGPGEQYF. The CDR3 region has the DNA TGTGCCAGCACCCTCCCCCCCCGCTTTGGGGGCGGTCCGGGCGAGCAGTACTTC.

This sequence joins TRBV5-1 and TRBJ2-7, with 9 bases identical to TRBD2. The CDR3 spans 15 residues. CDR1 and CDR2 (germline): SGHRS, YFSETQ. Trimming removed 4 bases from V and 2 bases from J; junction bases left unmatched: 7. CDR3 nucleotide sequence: TGCGCCAGCAGCATAAGACTAGCGGAAGCCTACGAGCAGTACTTC. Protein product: CASSIRLAEAYEQYF.

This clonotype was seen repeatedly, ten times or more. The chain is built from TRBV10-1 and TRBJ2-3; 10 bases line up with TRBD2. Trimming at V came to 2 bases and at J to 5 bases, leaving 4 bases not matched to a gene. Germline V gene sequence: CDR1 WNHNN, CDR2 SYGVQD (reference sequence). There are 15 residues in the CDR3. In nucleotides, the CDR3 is TGCGCCAGCAGTGAGGGACTAGCGGTCGGAGATACGCAGTATTTT. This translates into CASSEGLAVGDTQYF.

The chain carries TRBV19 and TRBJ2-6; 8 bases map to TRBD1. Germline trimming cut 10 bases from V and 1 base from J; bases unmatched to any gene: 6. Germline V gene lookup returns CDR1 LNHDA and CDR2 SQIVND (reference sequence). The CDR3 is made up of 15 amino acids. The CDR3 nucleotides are TGTGCCACCCGGGACAGGATTTCTGGGGCCAACGTCCTGACTTTC. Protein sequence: CATRDRISGANVLTF.

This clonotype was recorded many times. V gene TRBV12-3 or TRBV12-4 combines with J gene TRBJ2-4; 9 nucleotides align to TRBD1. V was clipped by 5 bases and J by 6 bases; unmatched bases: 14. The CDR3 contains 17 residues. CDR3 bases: TGTGCCAGCAGTAAGGGACAGGGTAAAGGAGTCGGAAACATTCAGTACTTC. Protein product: CASSKGQGKGVGNIQYF.

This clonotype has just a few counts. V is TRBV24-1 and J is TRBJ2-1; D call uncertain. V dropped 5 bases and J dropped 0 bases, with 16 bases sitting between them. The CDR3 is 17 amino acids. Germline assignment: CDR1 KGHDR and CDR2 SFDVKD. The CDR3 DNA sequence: TGTGCCACCAGTGTCCGCCTTGGTTCTAGCTCCTACAATGAGCAGTTCTTC. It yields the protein CATSVRLGSSSYNEQFF.

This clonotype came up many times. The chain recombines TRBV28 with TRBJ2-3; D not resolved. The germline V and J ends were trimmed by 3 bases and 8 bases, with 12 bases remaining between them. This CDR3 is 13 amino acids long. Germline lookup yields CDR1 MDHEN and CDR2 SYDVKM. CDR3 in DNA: TGTGCCAGCAGTTTGGGGTCGCCAGCTACGCAGTATTTT. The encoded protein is CASSLGSPATQYF.

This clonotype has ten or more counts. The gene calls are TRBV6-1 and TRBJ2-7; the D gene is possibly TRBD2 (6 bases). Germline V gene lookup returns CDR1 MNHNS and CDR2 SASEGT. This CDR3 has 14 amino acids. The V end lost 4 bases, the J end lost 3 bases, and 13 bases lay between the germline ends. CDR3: CASSVGGIDYEQYF. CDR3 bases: TGTGCCAGCAGTGTAGGAGGGATCGACTACGAGCAGTACTTC.

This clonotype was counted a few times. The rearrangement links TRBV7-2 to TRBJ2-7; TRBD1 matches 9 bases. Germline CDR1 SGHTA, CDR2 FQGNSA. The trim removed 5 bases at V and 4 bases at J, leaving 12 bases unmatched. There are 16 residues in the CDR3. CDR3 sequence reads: CASSPRSQGAPYEQYF. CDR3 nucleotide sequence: TGTGCCAGCAGCCCACGATCACAGGGGGCGCCGTACGAGCAGTACTTC.

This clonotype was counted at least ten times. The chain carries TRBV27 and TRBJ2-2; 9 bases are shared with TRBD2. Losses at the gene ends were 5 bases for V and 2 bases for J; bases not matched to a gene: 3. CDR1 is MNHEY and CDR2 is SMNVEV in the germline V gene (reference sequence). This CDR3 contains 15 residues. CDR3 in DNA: TGTGCCAGCAGTCTAGCGGGACATAACACCGGGGAGCTGTTTTTT. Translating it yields CASSLAGHNTGELFF.

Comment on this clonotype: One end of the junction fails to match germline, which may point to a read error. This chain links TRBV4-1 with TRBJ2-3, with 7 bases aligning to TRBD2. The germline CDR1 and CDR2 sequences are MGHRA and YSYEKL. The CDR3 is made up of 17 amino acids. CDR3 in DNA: TGCGCCAGCAGCCAAGAAGGGAGGGCCGATATCACAGGTACGCAGTATTTT. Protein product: CASSQEGRADITGTQYF.

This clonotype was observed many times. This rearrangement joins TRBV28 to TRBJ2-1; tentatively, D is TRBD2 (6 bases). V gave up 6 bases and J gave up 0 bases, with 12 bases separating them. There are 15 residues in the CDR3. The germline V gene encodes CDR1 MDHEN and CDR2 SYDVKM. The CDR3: CASRHSGSSYNEQFF. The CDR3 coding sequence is TGTGCCAGCAGGCACTCCGGGAGCTCCTACAATGAGCAGTTCTTC. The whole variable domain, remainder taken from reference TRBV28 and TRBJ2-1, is DVKVTQSSRYLVKRTGEKVFLECVQDMDHENMFWYRQDPGLGLRLIYFSYDVKMKEKGDIPEGYSVSREKKERFSLILESASTNQTSMYLCASRHSGSSYNEQFFGPGTRLTVL.

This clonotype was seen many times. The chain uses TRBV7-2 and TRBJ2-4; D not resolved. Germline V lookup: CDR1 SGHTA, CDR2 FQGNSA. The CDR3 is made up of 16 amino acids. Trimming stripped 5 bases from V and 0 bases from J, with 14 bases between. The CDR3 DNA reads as TGTGCCAGCAGCGAAAAAAATCAGATAGCCAAAAACATTCAGTACTTC. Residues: CASSEKNQIAKNIQYF.

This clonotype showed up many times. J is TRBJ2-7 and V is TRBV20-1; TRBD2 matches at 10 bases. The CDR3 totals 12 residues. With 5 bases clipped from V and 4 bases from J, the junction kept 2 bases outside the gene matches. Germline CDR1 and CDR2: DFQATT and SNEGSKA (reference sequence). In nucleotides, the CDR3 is TGCAGTGCTCGGACTAGCGGTTACGAGCAGTACTTC. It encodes CSARTSGYEQYF.

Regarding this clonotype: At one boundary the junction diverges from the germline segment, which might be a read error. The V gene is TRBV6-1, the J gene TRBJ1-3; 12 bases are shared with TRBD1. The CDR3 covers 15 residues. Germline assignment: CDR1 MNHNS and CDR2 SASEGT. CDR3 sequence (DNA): TGTGCCAGCAGTCGTGGGACAGGGGGCTCGTACACCACATATTTT. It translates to CASSRGTGGSYTTYF.